Below, 12 T cell receptor beta chains from the same sample are listed, as sequenced in a study of CD4+ T cells in melanoma. Here immunoSEQ multiplex PCR was the method, and the copy in TCRdb shows in-frame clones only, minus some. The sample carries roughly 20,000 clones, more than 65% recorded once. The sequenced material came from cells from a culture (not recorded whether cultured in vitro). Receptors originate from a human donor with melanoma.

V gene TRBV5-1 combines with J gene TRBJ2-1, with 8 bases lining up with TRBD2. Germline V gene sequence: CDR1 SGHRS, CDR2 YFSETQ. V lost 4 bases and J lost 4; bases outside the gene matches: 7. This CDR3 spans 15 amino acids. CDR3 sequence reads: CASSPRAGAYNEQFF. The CDR3, as DNA: TGCGCCAGCAGCCCCCGAGCGGGGGCTTACAATGAGCAGTTCTTC.

The chain joins TRBV2 to TRBJ2-5, with no clear D. This CDR3 spans 11 amino acids. The V and J ends lost 6 bases and 5 bases respectively, with 7 bases between them. CDR1 and CDR2 (germline): SNHLY, FYNNEI. The CDR3 spells CASSTYETQYF. The CDR3 nucleotides read TGTGCCAGCAGCACTTATGAGACCCAGTACTTC.

The chain links TRBV11-1 to TRBJ2-4; D is uncertain. Germline lookup yields CDR1 SGHAT and CDR2 FQDESV (reference sequence). Trimming pared 0 bases from V and 9 bases from J, leaving 12 bases between. This CDR3 is built from 14 residues. CDR3 bases: TGTGCCAGCAGCTTAGCGCCCTCTTCGGGCATTCAGTACTTC. This codes for CASSLAPSSGIQYF. Full variable domain (rest looked up from reference TRBV11-1 and TRBJ2-4): EAEVAQSPRYKITEKSQAVAFWCDPISGHATLYWYRQILGQGPELLVQFQDESVVDDSQLPKDRFSAERLKGVDSTLKIQPAELGDSAMYLCASSLAPSSGIQYFGAGTRLSVL.

This clone was counted once. The rearrangement uses TRBV25-1 and TRBJ2-7, with D possibly matching TRBD1 (6 bases). The V gene's germline CDR1 is MGHDK and CDR2 SYGVNS. The CDR3 runs to 15 residues. Between the trimmed V and J ends, which lost 3 bases and 5 bases, there was a span of 17 bases. The CDR3 DNA sequence: TGTGCCAGCAGTGATTCGGACAGACCTGAGGACGAGCAGTACTTC. It codes for CASSDSDRPEDEQYF.

The gene calls are TRBV20-1 and TRBJ2-3; D is uncertain. Germline-derived CDR1 and CDR2 are DFQATT and SNEGSKA (reference sequence). Between the trimmed V and J ends, which lost 6 bases and 2 bases, there was a span of 6 bases. The CDR3 has 11 amino acids. CDR3 loop: CSAPITDTQYF. The CDR3 DNA reads TGCAGTGCCCCGATCACAGATACGCAGTATTTT.

This chain connects TRBV5-1 to TRBJ1-1; D perhaps matches TRBD1 (6 bases). Germline V CDR1 and CDR2: SGHRS, YFSETQ. This CDR3 is 15 amino acids long. V was trimmed by 0 bases and J by 7 bases, leaving 16 bases between them. Here the CDR3 DNA reads TGCGCCAGCAGCTTGGCCGAAGGGGGGTCTGGTGAAGCTTTCTTT. It codes for CASSLAEGGSGEAFF.

The chain links TRBV29-1 to TRBJ2-3, with 12 bases aligning to TRBD2. Germline CDR1 and CDR2: SQVTM and ANQGSEA. The CDR3 sequence is 15 residues long. The V segment lost 2 bases and the J segment 4 bases; nucleotides outside the gene matches: 4. The CDR3 is CSVERTSGVSDTQYF. Written as DNA, the CDR3 is TGCAGCGTTGAAAGGACTAGCGGGGTATCAGATACGCAGTATTTT.

The V and J genes are TRBV5-4 and TRBJ1-2; tentatively, D is TRBD1 (5 bases). There are 12 residues in the CDR3. Per germline, CDR1 SGHNT and CDR2 YYREEE (reference sequence). The germline V and J ends were trimmed by 5 bases and 4 bases, with 9 bases remaining between them. CDR3 loop: CASSSDSYGYTF. The CDR3 bases are TGTGCCAGCAGTTCAGACAGCTATGGCTACACCTTC. The complete variable domain, with remaining parts taken from reference TRBV5-4 and TRBJ1-2, reads ETGVTQSPTHLIKTRGQQVTLRCSSQSGHNTVSWYQQALGQGPQFIFQYYREEENGRGNFPPRFSGLQFPNYSSELNVNALELDDSALYLCASSSDSYGYTFGSGTRLTVV.

The chain links TRBV6-6 to TRBJ2-7; no reliable D call. Trimming left V 8 bases short and J 3 bases short, with 11 bases between. This CDR3 region has 12 residues. Germline lookup yields CDR1 MNHNY and CDR2 SVGAGI (reference sequence). The CDR3 sequence is CASFFPGYEQYF. The CDR3 coding sequence is TGTGCCAGCTTCTTTCCGGGCTACGAGCAGTACTTC.

The V and J genes are TRBV14 and TRBJ2-1, with 8 bases lining up with TRBD2. The CDR3 extends over 16 amino acids. V lost 4 bases and J lost 6; bases outside the gene matches: 11. Germline V CDR1 and CDR2: SGHDN, FVKESK. CDR3 in amino acids: CASSLRGGEGSNEQFF. Written as DNA, the CDR3 is TGTGCCAGCAGCCTCCGGGGGGGGGAGGGATCCAATGAGCAGTTCTTC.

The J gene is TRBJ2-5, the V gene TRBV5-1; D is possibly TRBD1 (6 bases). Germline V gene sequence: CDR1 SGHRS, CDR2 YFSETQ. V lost 0 bases, J lost 2 bases, and 14 bases lay in between. This CDR3 comprises 16 residues. CDR3 protein: CASSLAWGTNQETQYF. The CDR3 coding sequence is TGCGCCAGCAGCTTGGCCTGGGGGACAAATCAAGAGACCCAGTACTTC. Full variable domain (missing parts from reference TRBV5-1 and TRBJ2-5): KAGVTQTPRYLIKTRGQQVTLSCSPISGHRSVSWYQQTPGQGLQFLFEYFSETQRNKGNFPGRFSGRQFSNSRSEMNVSTLELGDSALYLCASSLAWGTNQETQYFGPGTRLLVL.

This clone appeared once. This chain uses TRBV11-3 with TRBJ2-2; 8 nucleotides match TRBD1. This CDR3 has 17 amino acids. Germline-derived CDR1 and CDR2 are SGHNT and YENEEA. The trim removed 5 bases at V and 2 bases at J, leaving 10 bases unmatched. This chain's CDR3 is CASSLRPGQANTGELFF. CDR3 sequence (DNA): TGTGCCAGCAGCCTACGCCCGGGACAGGCAAACACCGGGGAGCTGTTTTTT.